This TCR beta chain stems from a study of cytotoxic CD8 clonotypes in ibrutinib-treated CLL. Across the whole study: IGHV unmutated about 17; relapsed/refractory about a dozen; treatment-naive approximately 16.

To note about this clone: Its antigen is not identified.

General study findings and limits: Public clonotypes (which were uncommon) either contracted or remained stable on treatment.

Depth targeted 1 in 200,000 to 1 in 1 million T cells, averaging around 9.5x coverage per clonotype. The method was immunoSEQ multiplex PCR; TCRdb's version includes in-frame clones alone and lacks a portion of them. The table records 150,000 to 200,000 clones, about 88% of them present only once. This clonotype was obtained from a human donor with chronic lymphocytic leukemia. The source material was PBMCs, sampled at disease progression, from a patient treated with ibrutinib.

The CDR3 loop reads CASSPGALASTGELFF. In DNA, the CDR3 is TGCGCCAGCAGCCCAGGGGCCTTAGCGAGCACCGGGGAGCTGTTTTTT. V is TRBV4-1 and J is TRBJ2-2; maybe TRBD1 (6 bases). Germline V gene data show CDR1 as MGHRA and CDR2 as YSYEKL. Trimming took off 4 bases at V and 4 bases at J, with 16 bases between the two ends. This CDR3 has 16 amino acids.